This TCR beta chain stems from a study of cytomegalovirus exposure and HLA in healthy donors. The overall study: Approximately 180 million T cells yielded 90 million to 130 million unique TCR beta sequences, as an earlier analysis found. Findings and limits, study-wide: Specificity of a few CMV-associated chains for CMV antigens was verified in vitro.

In the case of this clone: Its antigen is not known.

This CDR3 has 16 amino acids. Germline CDR1 is SGHAT and CDR2 is FQNNGV. The ends were cut back, 0 bases at V and 0 bases at J, with 11 bases in the middle. It was with 60 Vbeta and 13 Jbeta primers that the PCR ran. Assay: immunoSEQ multiplex PCR; the TCRdb copy retains only in-frame clones and omits some. The table lists roughly 150,000 clones, nearly 70% of them singletons. The donors gave bone marrow, and they were healthy. The receptor comes from a man aged 30 to 39 in good health and CMV-seropositive. The chain carries TRBV11-2 and TRBJ1-1, with D maybe TRBD1 (5 bases). The specimen was PBMCs. CDR3 sequence: CASSLDGGNMNTEAFF. The DNA of the CDR3 is TGTGCCAGCAGCTTAGATGGGGGGAATATGAACACTGAAGCTTTCTTT.